Below, 5 T cell receptor beta chains from the same sample are listed, as sequenced in a study of T-cell memory formation after mild COVID-19. TCRdb reprocessed the 5' RACE reads with MiXCR, giving one entry per CDR3 protein. The sample includes 120,000 or so distinct CDR3 sequences, roughly 15% seen only once; the top ten take 14%. The sample comprised PBMCs or a T cell subset sorted from them (not recorded which). These receptor sequences come from an adult woman who had mild COVID-19 (a few samples of this study predate the infection). Cell type and time point are not known.

This clonotype has only a few counts. This chain links TRBV30 with TRBJ2-7; TRBD1 matches at 8 bases. The CDR3 totals 15 residues. Germline V gene data show CDR1 as GTSNPN and CDR2 as SVGIG (reference sequence). Trimming at V came to 3 bases and at J to 5 bases, leaving 12 bases not matched to a gene. In DNA form, the CDR3 reads TGTGCCTGGAGCCGAGGATCAGGGGGCGCGGACGAGCAGTACTTC. Translating it yields CAWSRGSGGADEQYF.

This clonotype was seen a few times. The gene calls are TRBV29-1 and TRBJ2-3; D gene unclear. The CDR3 contains 13 residues. V gave up 2 bases and J gave up 0 bases, with 6 bases separating them. CDR1 and CDR2 from the germline V gene are SQVTM and ANQGSEA. CDR3 residues: CSVEPASTDTQYF. Here the CDR3 DNA reads TGCAGCGTTGAACCTGCAAGCACAGATACGCAGTATTTT.

This clonotype was counted only a few times. This CDR3 is CASSADRANTGELFF. The CDR3 DNA is TGCGCCAGCAGCGCCGACAGGGCGAACACCGGGGAGCTGTTTTTT. The chain combines TRBV5-1 with TRBJ2-2; TRBD1 matches 7 bases. After removal of 4 bases from V and 0 bases from J, the junction contained 3 bases not matched to a gene. The CDR3 is made up of 15 amino acids. Germline V CDR1 and CDR2: SGHRS, YFSETQ.

This clonotype appeared a few times. The chain recombines TRBV5-1 with TRBJ1-6, with D perhaps matching TRBD1 (5 bases). Germline loops: CDR1 SGHRS, CDR2 YFSETQ. The CDR3 runs 14 residues. Trimming stripped 0 bases from V and 9 bases from J, with 10 bases between. CDR3 protein: CASSLVQGGSPLHF. For the CDR3, the DNA is TGCGCCAGCAGCTTGGTGCAGGGAGGTTCACCCCTCCACTTT.

In DNA, the CDR3 is TGCGCCAGCAGCCAACCCCGGCAGGGATCGCGAGCTAACTATGGCTACACCTTC. As protein: CASSQPRQGSRANYGYTF. The gene calls are TRBV4-1 and TRBJ1-2, with D perhaps matching TRBD1 (5 bases). Trimming cost V 2 bases and J 0 bases, with 19 bases left between them. The CDR3 loop spans 18 amino acids. Germline CDR1 reads MGHRA; CDR2 reads YSYEKL.